A selection of T cell receptor beta chains follows, all from one sample in a study of T-cell memory formation after mild COVID-19. TCRdb re-called the 5' RACE reads with MiXCR, one entry per CDR3 protein. The sample lists about 400,000 distinct CDR3 sequences, more than 20% occurring once. The specimen sequenced was PBMCs or a T cell subset sorted from them (not recorded which). Receptors originate from an adult woman who had mild COVID-19 (a few samples of this study predate the infection). Cell type and time point are not known. Each CDR3 is given with its conserved first and last residue. D genes are given only for firm matches. Size is omitted from some rows. Given values are once, few, many or a class for expanded clones.

D	V	J	size	DNA	CDR3
-	TRBV5-1	TRBJ2-2	-	TGCGCCAGCAGCGGAACAGGGCCCGGGGAGCTGTTTTTT	CASSGTGPGELFF
-	TRBV7-9	TRBJ2-1	many	TGTGCCAGCAGCTTATTCAGCAATGAGCAGTTCTTC	CASSLFSNEQFF
-	TRBV9	TRBJ2-7	few	TGTGCCAGCAGCAAGACACCGACGAGCTCCTACGAGCAGTACTTC	CASSKTPTSSYEQYF
-	TRBV7-3	TRBJ1-5	medium-sized	TGTGCCAGCAGCGAATCCGACGGTTGCAATCAGCCCCAGCATTTT	CASSESDGCNQPQHF
TRBD1	TRBV7-9	TRBJ2-7	few	TGTGCCAGCCTCAACGCGGCAGGGGGCTCCTACGAGCAGTACTTC	CASLNAAGGSYEQYF
-	TRBV20-1	TRBJ1-1	-	TGCAGTGCTAGAGATCGTAGGGCAGTGACGGGGTTAACTGAAGCTTTCTTT	CSARDRRAVTGLTEAFF
-	TRBV7-8	TRBJ2-3	few	TGTGCCAGCAGCTTAGTTTTTCCGGTGGCTTTGGGGACAGATACGCAGTATTTT	CASSLVFPVALGTDTQYF
-	TRBV5-1	TRBJ2-7	-	TGCGCCAGCAGTCCCCCCACGGAGGGGCACGAGCAGTACTTC	CASSPPTEGHEQYF
TRBD2	TRBV7-8	TRBJ2-1	-	TGTGCCAGCAGGACTAGCGGGAGCTACAATGAGCAGTTCTTC	CASRTSGSYNEQFF
-	TRBV12-3/TRBV12-4	TRBJ1-2	many	TGTGCCAGCAGTTTGAGCAGGGCGGATGGCTACACCTTC	CASSLSRADGYTF
-	TRBV29-1	TRBJ2-7	-	TGCAGCGCTAAGGACTCCTACGAGCAGTACTTC	CSAKDSYEQYF
-	TRBV20-1	TRBJ2-7	-	TGCAGTGCCCCCGGGGAAGGGTACGAGCAGTACTTC	CSAPGEGYEQYF
-	TRBV28	TRBJ1-1	once	TGTGCCAGCAAATCCATTTCTGGGGGCGCTTTCTTT	CASKSISGGAFF
TRBD1	TRBV28	TRBJ1-2	-	TGTGCCAGCAACTCGGACAGGGGGTATGGCTACACCTTC	CASNSDRGYGYTF
TRBD2	TRBV10-3	TRBJ2-1	many	TGTGCCATCAGTGATGGGACTAGCGTCTTCTTC	CAISDGTSVFF
-	TRBV5-1	TRBJ1-2	few	TGCGCCAGCAGCTTGTCCTATGGTTATCGGGGCTACACCTTC	CASSLSYGYRGYTF
-	TRBV21-1	TRBJ2-1	few	TGTGCCAGCAGCAAAGGTAGACTAGCGGAGTTCTTC	CASSKGRLAEFF
-	TRBV12-3/TRBV12-4	TRBJ2-7	-	TGTGCCAGCAGTTTAGAAGGTCCAGGGCGGGAGCAGTACTTC	CASSLEGPGREQYF
TRBD2	TRBV6-5	TRBJ2-1	-	TGTGCCAGCAGTCGCAGCGGGGGATACAATGAGCAGTTCTTC	CASSRSGGYNEQFF
-	TRBV7-9	TRBJ2-2	few	TGTGCCAGCAGCTTATATGAGGGGGCGAACACCGGGGAGCTGTTTTTT	CASSLYEGANTGELFF
-	TRBV7-9	TRBJ2-5	-	TGTGCCAGCAGCTTCGGCGTCCGACGGGAGACCCAGTACTTC	CASSFGVRRETQYF
-	TRBV5-1	TRBJ2-7	few	TGCGCCAGCGGAAACTCCGACTCCTTCTACGAGCAGTACTTC	CASGNSDSFYEQYF
TRBD2	TRBV7-2	TRBJ2-1	few	TGTGCCAGCAGCTTATACGGGACTAGCGGGAGTAATGAGCAGTTCTTC	CASSLYGTSGSNEQFF
-	TRBV6-5	TRBJ1-2	-	TGTGCCAGCAGTTACTCGGGAAAGAACTATGGCTACACCTTC	CASSYSGKNYGYTF
-	TRBV19	TRBJ2-7	-	TGTGCCAGTAGTATGAGCCTCCTGGGTCCTTACGAGCAGTACTTC	CASSMSLLGPYEQYF
TRBD2	TRBV30	TRBJ2-7	few	TGTGCCTGGATGTTGACTAGCGGGAGCGAGCAGTACTTC	CAWMLTSGSEQYF
-	TRBV18	TRBJ1-6	-	TGTGCCAGCTCACCAGGGAGGGTTGACAATTCACCCCTCCACTTT	CASSPGRVDNSPLHF
-	TRBV12-3/TRBV12-4	TRBJ2-3	-	TGTGCCAGCAGTTTCGGTCAGGGTGCTGGACCCACAGATACGCAGTATTTT	CASSFGQGAGPTDTQYF
TRBD2	TRBV12-3/TRBV12-4	TRBJ2-2	few	TGTGCCAGCAGTTTAGCTAGCGGGGGGCTCGGCGGGGAGCTGTTTTTT	CASSLASGGLGGELFF
-	TRBV6-5	TRBJ1-5	-	TGTGCCAGCAGTTCAAGTAGACGGGGTAGCAATCAGCCCCAGCATTTT	CASSSSRRGSNQPQHF
TRBD2	TRBV24-1	TRBJ2-1	few	TGTGCCACCAGTGTCGTAGCGGGGGGCATCAGCTCCTACAATGAGCAGTTCTTC	CATSVVAGGISSYNEQFF
-	TRBV5-5	TRBJ2-5	-	TGTGCCAGCAGCGTTCCTTCCGGGACGCCTCAAGAGACCCAGTACTTC	CASSVPSGTPQETQYF
-	TRBV5-1	TRBJ1-2	many	TGCGCCAGCAGCTTGGATGTGGAGGGCTACACCTTC	CASSLDVEGYTF
-	TRBV24-1	TRBJ2-2	-	TGTGCCACCAGTGATTTGGGATACCAACCTCCGAACACCGGGGAGCTGTTTTTT	CATSDLGYQPPNTGELFF
-	TRBV11-3	TRBJ2-3	-	TGTGCCAGCAGCTTAACTACCTCAGATACGCAGTATTTT	CASSLTTSDTQYF
TRBD1	TRBV20-1	TRBJ2-1	-	TGCAGTGCCATACAGGGGGCTCCACCCTACAATGAGCAGTTCTTC	CSAIQGAPPYNEQFF
-	TRBV5-1	TRBJ1-3	few	TGCGCCAGCAGCTTGAGCGGATTTGGAAACACCATATATTTT	CASSLSGFGNTIYF
-	TRBV3-1	TRBJ2-7	-	TGTGCCAGCAGCCAAGTCGGCGGGGCGGGCGAGCAGTACTTC	CASSQVGGAGEQYF
TRBD1	TRBV29-1	TRBJ2-7	many	TGCAGCGTTGAAAGGACAGGGTCACCCTACGAGCAGTACTTC	CSVERTGSPYEQYF
-	TRBV2	TRBJ2-2	few	TGTGCCAGCACCGACCCTTGGGGAGACAGAACCCTACGACGCCAGAACACCGGGGAGCTGTTTTTT	CASTDPWGDRTLRRQNTGELFF
-	TRBV6-2/TRBV6-3	TRBJ1-1	few	TGTGCCAGCAGTTACGAGGGGAGGACTGAAGCTTTCTTT	CASSYEGRTEAFF
TRBD1	TRBV7-9	TRBJ2-7	few	TGTGCCAGCAGCGATATGGACAGGGCCTACGAGCAGTACTTC	CASSDMDRAYEQYF
TRBD1	TRBV2	TRBJ1-1	few	TGTGCCAGCAGTGGAACACAGGGGTCCTATCTTGAAGCTTTCTTT	CASSGTQGSYLEAFF
-	TRBV6-6	TRBJ1-1	few	TGTGCCAGCAGTTACGGCAGGGGTAGGACTGAAGCTTTCTTT	CASSYGRGRTEAFF
-	TRBV18	TRBJ2-1	many	TGTGCCAGCTCCGGGGGCCCCTCCTACAATGAGCAGTTCTTC	CASSGGPSYNEQFF
TRBD1	TRBV19	TRBJ2-7	once	TGTGCCAGTAGTACAAATACAGGGGATTACTACGAGCAGTACTTC	CASSTNTGDYYEQYF
-	TRBV30	TRBJ1-5	-	TGTGCCTGGAGTGTAGGGTACAGCGGCAATCAGCCCCAGCATTTT	CAWSVGYSGNQPQHF
TRBD1	TRBV30	TRBJ2-1	-	TGTGCCTGGAGTCGGACAGGGAAGTTGGATGAGCAGTTCTTC	CAWSRTGKLDEQFF
TRBD2	TRBV15	TRBJ2-1	few	TGTGCCACCAGTGGTCCCGGGGGGGGTACCTACAATGAGCAGTTCTTC	CATSGPGGGTYNEQFF
-	TRBV19	TRBJ2-2	-	TGTGCCAGTAGTATCCCCCCCACCGGGGAGCTGTTTTTT	CASSIPPTGELFF
-	TRBV4-1	TRBJ1-2	once	TGCGCCACCCGTCGGGTGGACTATGGCTACACCTTC	CATRRVDYGYTF
TRBD2	TRBV20-1	TRBJ2-7	few	TGCAGTGCTAGACACCTCGGGACTAGCGGCGAGCAGTACTTC	CSARHLGTSGEQYF
-	TRBV7-2	TRBJ2-7	-	TGTGCCAGCCGCCCCTCGGGGTCGACTAGTTACGAGCAGTACTTC	CASRPSGSTSYEQYF
TRBD2	TRBV10-3	TRBJ2-1	-	TGTGCCATCAGTGAGTCCGGGACTAACAATGAGCAGTTCTTC	CAISESGTNNEQFF
TRBD2	TRBV7-2	TRBJ2-2	-	TGTGCCAGCAGCTTTCTGCTAGCGGGAGCCCAGCCCGGGGAGCTGTTTTTT	CASSFLLAGAQPGELFF
TRBD2	TRBV29-1	TRBJ2-1	-	TGCAGCGTTTTTATTTTTAAAGAAACTAGCGGTTACTACAATGAGCAGTTCTTC	CSVFIFKETSGYYNEQFF
-	TRBV7-2	TRBJ2-5	few	TGTGCCAGCAGCCCCAACCCGGGGGTTGGGACCCAGTACTTC	CASSPNPGVGTQYF
TRBD2	TRBV11-3	TRBJ2-1	-	TGTGCCAGCAGCTCGGGACTAGCGGGGGGGCTAGGTGAGCAGTTCTTC	CASSSGLAGGLGEQFF
-	TRBV7-9	TRBJ1-6	-	TGTGCCAGCAGCTTAGAAAACTCACCCCTCCACTTT	CASSLENSPLHF
-	TRBV30	TRBJ1-1	once	TGTGCCTGGAGTGGACATCTCCTCACTGAAGCTTTCTTT	CAWSGHLLTEAFF